These T cell receptor beta chains were read from a single sample in a study of T-cell memory formation after mild COVID-19. TCRdb re-analysed the 5' RACE reads in MiXCR, keeping a single row per CDR3 protein. The data show just under 350,000 distinct CDR3 sequences, 10% to 15% seen once. Sequencing was done on a sample of PBMCs or a T cell subset sorted from them (not recorded which). The receptors originated from a man between 18 and 29 years old who had mild COVID-19 (a few samples of this study predate the infection). Cell type and time point are not known. Each CDR3 is given with its conserved first and last residue. A D gene is named only where the DNA matches it firmly. The size field is filled for only some rows; it gives once, few, many or a size class.

d_gene	abundance	v_gene	j_gene	CDR3aa	CDR3nt
TRBD2	few	TRBV5-4	TRBJ2-1	CASSLLASGYNEQFF	TGTGCCAGCAGCTTGTTGGCTAGCGGTTACAATGAGCAGTTCTTC
-	many	TRBV5-1	TRBJ2-1	CASSLFPRGNYNEQFF	TGCGCCAGCAGCTTGTTCCCCCGGGGGAACTACAATGAGCAGTTCTTC
TRBD1	-	TRBV6-1	TRBJ2-2	CASSDTGVSNTGELFF	TGTGCCAGCAGTGACACAGGGGTTTCGAACACCGGGGAGCTGTTTTTT
TRBD1	-	TRBV29-1	TRBJ2-1	CSVSGTGVYNEQFF	TGCAGCGTCTCCGGGACAGGGGTCTACAATGAGCAGTTCTTC
-	many	TRBV7-2	TRBJ2-1	CASSLDYGTEQFF	TGTGCCAGCAGCTTAGACTACGGCACTGAGCAGTTCTTC
-	few	TRBV7-3	TRBJ1-1	CASSPNPVGVMNTEAFF	TGTGCCAGCAGCCCAAACCCAGTGGGGGTTATGAACACTGAAGCTTTCTTT
-	few	TRBV6-2/TRBV6-3	TRBJ1-4	CASSFQGRSEKLFF	TGTGCCAGCAGTTTCCAGGGGAGGAGTGAAAAACTGTTTTTT
-	-	TRBV7-9	TRBJ2-1	CASTLEGEQFF	TGTGCCAGCACCTTGGAGGGTGAGCAGTTCTTC
-	few	TRBV12-3/TRBV12-4	TRBJ1-2	CASTMISKGGYTF	TGTGCCAGCACTATGATATCCAAGGGAGGCTACACCTTC
-	many	TRBV7-2	TRBJ2-3	CASSYQDWRNTDTQYF	TGTGCCAGCAGCTACCAGGACTGGAGAAACACAGATACGCAGTATTTT
-	-	TRBV5-1	TRBJ2-1	CASSNGDNEQFF	TGCGCCAGCAGCAACGGGGACAATGAGCAGTTCTTC
-	-	TRBV6-1	TRBJ1-2	CASSEGRGRSGYTF	TGTGCCAGCAGTGAAGGGCGGGGACGGAGTGGCTACACCTTC
-	-	TRBV12-3/TRBV12-4	TRBJ2-6	CASSPGGGSGANVLTF	TGTGCCAGCAGCCCCGGAGGGGGCTCTGGGGCCAACGTCCTGACTTTC
-	-	TRBV7-6	TRBJ1-1	CASSLGTGRPNTEAFF	TGTGCCAGCAGCTTAGGCACCGGACGGCCGAACACTGAAGCTTTCTTT
TRBD1	-	TRBV7-9	TRBJ2-2	CASSLPGQGNTGELFF	TGTGCCAGCAGCCTACCGGGACAGGGGAACACCGGGGAGCTGTTTTTT
-	-	TRBV20-1	TRBJ1-1	CRALRWNTEAFF	TGCAGGGCCCTACGGTGGAACACTGAAGCTTTCTTT
-	-	TRBV7-9	TRBJ2-3	CASSLGLTVQYF	TGTGCCAGCAGCTTAGGTCTGACGGTACAGTATTTT
TRBD2	-	TRBV7-2	TRBJ2-7	CASSGGAGEYEQYF	TGTGCCAGCAGCGGCGGAGCGGGGGAGTACGAGCAGTACTTC
-	-	TRBV27	TRBJ1-1	CASSAILNTEAFF	TGTGCCAGCAGCGCGATACTGAACACTGAAGCTTTCTTT
-	few	TRBV18	TRBJ1-4	CASSDQDSAYNEKLFF	TGTGCCAGCTCGGATCAGGACAGCGCATATAATGAAAAACTGTTTTTT
-	few	TRBV29-1	TRBJ1-2	CSVEGGLLQGNYGYTF	TGCAGCGTTGAAGGGGGCCTACTACAGGGAAACTATGGCTACACCTTC
TRBD1	few	TRBV18	TRBJ1-6	CASFRTGDLNSPLHF	TGTGCCAGCTTCCGTACAGGGGACCTTAATTCACCCCTCCACTTT
-	few	TRBV6-5	TRBJ1-1	CASTLGQTPNTEAFF	TGTGCCAGCACCCTCGGGCAGACCCCGAACACTGAAGCTTTCTTT
TRBD2	-	TRBV7-9	TRBJ2-3	CASSRRRGVADTQYF	TGTGCCAGCAGCCGGCGGCGGGGGGTGGCGGATACGCAGTATTTT
-	few	TRBV3-1	TRBJ1-1	CASSQVRTGGRNTEAFF	TGTGCCAGCAGCCAAGTTCGAACCGGGGGCCGGAACACTGAAGCTTTCTTT
-	-	TRBV5-1	TRBJ1-1	CASQGGFLNTEAFF	TGCGCCAGCCAAGGGGGGTTCCTTAACACTGAAGCTTTCTTT
TRBD1	-	TRBV27	TRBJ2-3	CASIPVKGQSTQYF	TGTGCCAGCATCCCAGTAAAGGGACAGAGTACGCAGTATTTT
-	few	TRBV3-1	TRBJ1-1	CASSQGLTDSSRNTEAFF	TGTGCCAGCAGCCAAGGACTGACGGACAGTTCCCGAAACACTGAAGCTTTCTTT
-	few	TRBV6-5	TRBJ2-5	CASSLAWGLGETQYF	TGTGCCAGCAGTTTGGCTTGGGGGCTGGGGGAGACCCAGTACTTC
TRBD2	-	TRBV5-1	TRBJ2-3	CASSSEILAGTTDTQYF	TGCGCCAGCTCCTCCGAAATACTAGCGGGGACCACAGATACGCAGTATTTT
-	-	TRBV3-1	TRBJ2-7	CASSRDIDYEQYF	TGTGCCAGCAGCCGGGACATTGATTACGAGCAGTACTTC
-	-	TRBV4-2	TRBJ2-3	CASSQSWQGDTQYF	TGTGCCAGCAGCCAAAGTTGGCAAGGAGATACGCAGTATTTT
TRBD2	-	TRBV11-2	TRBJ2-1	CASSLAAGVYNEQFF	TGTGCCAGCAGCTTAGCAGCGGGGGTCTACAATGAGCAGTTCTTC
TRBD2	-	TRBV6-2/TRBV6-3	TRBJ2-1	CASSYSAGGASEQFF	TGTGCCAGCAGTTACTCGGCCGGGGGGGCCAGTGAGCAGTTCTTC
TRBD1	-	TRBV7-2	TRBJ2-5	CASSFQRQGTETQYF	TGTGCCAGCAGCTTCCAGAGACAGGGTACGGAGACCCAGTACTTC
-	few	TRBV5-1	TRBJ2-1	CASRGVSLQYNEQFF	TGCGCCAGCAGGGGGGTTTCCCTACAATACAATGAGCAGTTCTTC
TRBD2	many	TRBV7-7	TRBJ2-3	CASSPGGYTQYF	TGTGCCAGCAGCCCGGGGGGTTATACGCAGTATTTT
-	-	TRBV11-1	TRBJ1-1	CASTAPGGPEAFF	TGTGCCAGCACCGCGCCCGGGGGTCCTGAAGCTTTCTTT
TRBD2	few	TRBV20-1	TRBJ2-5	CSALSGGRETQYF	TGCAGTGCTCTTAGCGGGGGTAGAGAGACCCAGTACTTC
-	few	TRBV2	TRBJ1-5	CASTVRGSNQPQHF	TGTGCCAGCACGGTTAGGGGCTCTAATCAGCCCCAGCATTTT
-	-	TRBV5-1	TRBJ1-1	CASATGARTEAFF	TGCGCCAGTGCTACGGGGGCGCGGACTGAAGCTTTCTTT
-	few	TRBV4-2	TRBJ2-3	CASSQGASLDTQYF	TGTGCCAGCAGCCAAGGTGCTTCCCTGGATACGCAGTATTTT
-	many	TRBV6-6	TRBJ1-1	CASSYSTGVTEAFF	TGTGCCAGCAGTTACTCGACGGGGGTCACTGAAGCTTTCTTT
-	few	TRBV7-2	TRBJ2-3	CASSLVLSGDTQYF	TGTGCCAGCAGCTTAGTTCTCAGCGGGGATACGCAGTATTTT
-	few	TRBV5-1	TRBJ2-5	CASTNNDPYQETQYF	TGCGCCAGCACCAACAACGACCCTTATCAAGAGACCCAGTACTTC
TRBD2	few	TRBV7-2	TRBJ2-4	CASSSFGGGRGRNIQYF	TGTGCCAGCAGTTCCTTCGGCGGGGGGCGGGGGCGCAACATTCAGTACTTC
TRBD1	-	TRBV14	TRBJ1-6	CASSDRVYGSPLHF	TGTGCCAGCAGCGACAGGGTGTATGGATCACCCCTCCACTTT
-	many	TRBV4-3	TRBJ1-1	CASSQVGLNTEAFF	TGCGCCAGCAGCCAAGTCGGGTTGAACACTGAAGCTTTCTTT
-	few	TRBV6-2/TRBV6-3	TRBJ2-2	CASRGHSPNTGELFF	TGTGCCAGCAGGGGACACTCGCCGAACACCGGGGAGCTGTTTTTT
-	many	TRBV4-1	TRBJ2-7	CASSQDREPYEQYF	TGCGCCAGCAGCCAAGACAGGGAGCCCTACGAGCAGTACTTC
-	-	TRBV20-1	TRBJ2-7	CSAIRGDYEQYF	TGCAGTGCTATCCGTGGGGACTACGAGCAGTACTTC
-	-	TRBV11-2	TRBJ2-7	CASSAGTGWYEQYF	TGTGCCAGCAGCGCCGGGACCGGGTGGTACGAGCAGTACTTC
TRBD1	few	TRBV20-1	TRBJ1-2	CSANDLYGTGERYGYTF	TGCAGTGCAAATGACTTATACGGGACAGGGGAGAGGTATGGCTACACCTTC
TRBD1	-	TRBV19	TRBJ2-3	CASSIGGTGASVPRTQYF	TGTGCCAGTAGTATAGGAGGGACAGGGGCAAGCGTCCCCCGTACGCAGTATTTT
-	-	TRBV12-3/TRBV12-4	TRBJ2-2	CASSFSAGAGELFF	TGTGCCAGCAGTTTCTCGGCCGGGGCCGGGGAGCTGTTTTTT